These 9 T cell receptor beta chains were sequenced from one sample in a study of blood T cell repertoires in COVID-19 (dated by TCRdb to 2018 to 2021). The method was the immunoSEQ multiplex PCR assay. The source is immuneACCESS, and TCRdb retained only in-frame sequences with V and J called. Part of the clones is not carried over; for the studies checked, unresolved V genes explain less than half of this, and the remainder is unexplained. In all, the sample holds about 97,000 clones, and roughly 87% of those were seen once. Around 2% of the sample comes from the top ten. Sequencing used peripheral blood. The source of these receptors is a man aged 45-65 years with active COVID-19.

The V call is TRBV9, the J call TRBJ1-2; 8 bases are a match to TRBD1. CDR1 and CDR2 from the germline V gene are SGDLS and YYNGEE. CDR3 length equals 14 residues. V lost 2 bases and J lost 4; bases outside the gene matches: 4. The chain's CDR3 is CASSVGQGGYGYTF. CDR3 in DNA: TGTGCCAGCAGCGTTGGACAGGGCGGCTATGGCTACACCTTC.

The chain joins TRBV7-9 to TRBJ1-2; D perhaps matches TRBD1 (5 bases). Trimming removed 5 bases from V and 8 bases from J, with 15 bases in between. The CDR3 has 13 amino acids. Germline CDR1 and CDR2: SEHNR and FQNEAQ (reference sequence). Written as DNA, the CDR3 is TGTGCCAGCAGCGCCCCTAGGGGTCGGGGCTACACCTTC. Encoded protein: CASSAPRGRGYTF. Variable domain in full (rest from reference TRBV7-9 and TRBJ1-2): DTGVSQNPRHKITKRGQNVTFRCDPISEHNRLYWYRQTLGQGPEFLTYFQNEAQLEKSRLLSDRFSAERPKGSFSTLEIQRTEQGDSAMYLCASSAPRGRGYTFGSGTRLTVV.

V gene TRBV11-2 combines with J gene TRBJ1-1; D is possibly TRBD1 (5 bases). CDR1 SGHAT and CDR2 FQNNGV come from the germline V gene. V lost 7 bases and J 5 bases, leaving 20 bases between the germline ends. This CDR3 has 15 residues. As DNA, the CDR3 is TGTGCCAGCACCCTGGCTGGGGGGAGTAGTACTGAAGCTTTCTTT. This codes for CASTLAGGSSTEAFF.

The chain couples TRBV2 to TRBJ2-3; perhaps TRBD2 as D (6 bases). CDR3 size: 13 residues. V was clipped by 5 bases and J by 5 bases, with 11 bases between them. Germline V lookup: CDR1 SNHLY, CDR2 FYNNEI. The CDR3, as DNA: TGTGCCAGCAGTCACCTGGAGGGAGATACGCAGTATTTT. It translates to CASSHLEGDTQYF.

The rearrangement links TRBV12-3 or TRBV12-4 to TRBJ2-5; 7 bases fit TRBD2. The CDR3 runs to 12 residues. Losses at the gene ends were 6 bases for V and 4 bases for J; bases not matched to a gene: 2. The CDR3 DNA reads as TGTGCCAGCAGCCTAGCGGTAGAGACCCAGTACTTC. This translates into CASSLAVETQYF.

This chain connects TRBV7-9 to TRBJ2-7; 7 bases match TRBD2. Germline loops: CDR1 SEHNR, CDR2 FQNEAQ (reference sequence). The J segment lost 2 bases and the V segment lost 5 bases, leaving 9 bases of the junction unmatched. The CDR3 is 15 residues long. DNA of the CDR3: TGTGCCAGCAGCCGGGAGGTCGCAGGCGCCTACGAGCAGTACTTC. This codes for CASSREVAGAYEQYF.

V gene TRBV5-1 combines with J gene TRBJ1-4; no definite D call. The V end was cut by 3 bases, the J end by 0 bases, with 9 bases between. This CDR3 is 15 amino acids long. CDR1 and CDR2 (germline): SGHRS, YFSETQ. The CDR3 region has the DNA TGCGCCAGCAGCTCAATAGCCTCAACTAATGAAAAACTGTTTTTT. This codes for CASSSIASTNEKLFF.

This clone was seen repeatedly, ten times or more. The gene calls are TRBV19 and TRBJ1-5; D not certain. Germline assignment: CDR1 LNHDA and CDR2 SQIVND (reference sequence). The CDR3 covers 13 residues. Trimming pared 6 bases from V and 0 bases from J, leaving 6 bases between. The CDR3, as DNA: TGTGCCAGTAGATTTAATAGCAATCAGCCCCAGCATTTT. Amino acids: CASRFNSNQPQHF. Filled out from reference TRBV19 and TRBJ1-5, the complete variable domain reads DGGITQSPKYLFRKEGQNVTLSCEQNLNHDAMYWYRQDPGQGLRLIYYSQIVNDFQKGDIAEGYSVSREKKESFPLTVTSAQKNPTAFYLCASRFNSNQPQHFGDGTRLSIL.

The V gene is TRBV30, the J gene TRBJ1-6; 8 bases map to TRBD1. The germline CDR1 and CDR2 sequences are GTSNPN and SVGIG (reference sequence). The CDR3 spans 15 residues. Trimming cost V 7 bases and J 5 bases; bases outside gene matches: 10. The CDR3 here is CASTGRGLNNSPLHF. In DNA form, the CDR3 reads TGTGCCTCCACCGGCAGGGGGCTGAATAATTCACCCCTCCACTTT.